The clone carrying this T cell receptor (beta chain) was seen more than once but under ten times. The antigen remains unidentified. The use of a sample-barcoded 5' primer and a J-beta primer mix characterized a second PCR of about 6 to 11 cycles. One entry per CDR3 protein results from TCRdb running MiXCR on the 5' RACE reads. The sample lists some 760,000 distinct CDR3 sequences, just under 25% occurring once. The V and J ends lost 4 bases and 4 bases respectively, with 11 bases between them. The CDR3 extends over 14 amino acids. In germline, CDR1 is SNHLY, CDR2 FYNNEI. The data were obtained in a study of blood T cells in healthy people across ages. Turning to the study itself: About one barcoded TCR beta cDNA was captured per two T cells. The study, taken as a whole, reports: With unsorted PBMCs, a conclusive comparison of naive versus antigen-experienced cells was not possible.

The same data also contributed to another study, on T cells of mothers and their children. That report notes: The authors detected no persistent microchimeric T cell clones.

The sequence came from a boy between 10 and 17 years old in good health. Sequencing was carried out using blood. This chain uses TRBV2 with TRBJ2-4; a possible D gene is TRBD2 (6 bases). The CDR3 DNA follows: TGTGCCAGCAGTGGGGGCGGGGATAAAAACATTCAGTACTTC. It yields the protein CASSGGGDKNIQYF.